Below, 20 T cell receptor beta chains from the same sample are listed, as sequenced in a study of CXCR3-negative and CXCR3-positive naive CD8 T cells (dated by TCRdb to about 2019). The sequencer listed for this sample is NextSeq 550. The Human TCR Profiling Kit (MiLaboratory) was used to prepare UMI-labeled 5' RACE TRB cDNA libraries. TCRdb reprocessed the reads, so every CDR3 protein sequence counts as one entry and DNA is not shown. This sample's records show 100,000 to 150,000 distinct CDR3 sequences. The ten top clones hold approximately 0.5% of the sample. Sequences were obtained from naive CXCR3- CD8+ T cells from blood. The sample's cell subset or site, from its label and the paper: CD45RO-CCR7+CD27+CD95- naive CD8+ T cells lacking CXCR3 (TNR3-). The receptors stem from a human donor in good health. Some clones in this sample may be carry-over from other donors' samples.

The chain employs TRBV15 and TRBJ2-7. From germline, CDR1 is LNHNV and CDR2 YYDKDF (reference sequence). This CDR3 contains 13 residues. CDR3 sequence: CATSRDFSYEQYF. Full variable domain (outside the CDR3, taken from reference TRBV15 and TRBJ2-7): DAMVIQNPRYQVTQFGKPVTLSCSQTLNHNVMYWYQQKSSQAPKLLFHYYDKDFNNEADTPDNFQSRRPNTSFCFLDIRSPGLGDTAMYLCATSRDFSYEQYFGPGTRLTVT.

This chain connects TRBV15 to TRBJ1-5. In germline, CDR1 is LNHNV, CDR2 YYDKDF (reference sequence). The CDR3 loop spans 14 amino acids. The CDR3 loop reads CATSRDRAQQPQHF.

This rearrangement joins TRBV4-2 to TRBJ2-7. Per the germline V gene, CDR1 is LGHNA and CDR2 is YNFKEQ. The CDR3 sequence is 12 residues long. This chain's CDR3 is CASSQGFSEQYF.

The chain employs TRBV12-5 and TRBJ1-1; TCRdb's assignment of TRBD1 cannot be checked, as there is no DNA. Germline values: CDR1 LGHNT, CDR2 FRNRAP. The CDR3 runs 14 residues. CDR3 loop: CASGSGQQNTEAFF. The complete variable domain, with remaining parts taken from reference TRBV12-5 and TRBJ1-1, reads DARVTQTPRHKVTEMGQEVTMRCQPILGHNTVFWYRQTMMQGLELLAYFRNRAPLDDSGMPKDRFSAEMPDATLATLKIQPSEPRDSAVYFCASGSGQQNTEAFFGQGTRLTVV.

The V gene is TRBV7-9, the J gene TRBJ2-5; the TRBD1 assignment by TCRdb is unverifiable without DNA. Germline V gives CDR1 SEHNR, CDR2 FQNEAQ (reference sequence). The CDR3 consists of 17 residues. This chain's CDR3 is CASSARDTGERQETQYF.

V and J are TRBV6-5 and TRBJ2-1; lacking DNA, the TRBD2 call made by TCRdb goes unchecked. Germline lookup yields CDR1 MNHEY and CDR2 SVGAGI. The length of the CDR3 is 14 residues. The CDR3 region is CASSTGTSLNEQFF.

The chain employs TRBV11-2 and TRBJ1-1; TCRdb picks TRBD1, but there is no DNA to check that call. Germline V CDR1 and CDR2: SGHAT, FQNNGV. The CDR3 consists of 15 residues. The CDR3 is CASSHRTGLNTEAFF. Full variable domain (remainder filled in from reference TRBV11-2 and TRBJ1-1): EAGVAQSPRYKIIEKRQSVAFWCNPISGHATLYWYQQILGQGPKLLIQFQNNGVVDDSQLPKDRFSAERLKGVDSTLKIQPAKLEDSAVYLCASSHRTGLNTEAFFGQGTRLTVV.

The V gene is TRBV5-1, the J gene TRBJ2-7. This CDR3 region has 15 residues. Germline CDR1 and CDR2: SGHRS and YFSETQ. The CDR3 spells CASSLGIGLNYEQYF.

This sequence joins TRBV23-1 and TRBJ2-7. TRBV23-1 is an ORF, with its function uncertain. This CDR3 comprises 13 residues. The CDR3 sequence: CASSRQDSLEQYF.

The chain employs TRBV5-4 and TRBJ2-3; checking the TCRdb D call of TRBD2 is not possible without DNA. CDR3 length: 17 amino acids. CDR1 is SGHNT and CDR2 is YYREEE in the germline V gene (reference sequence). This CDR3 reads CASSLLGLAGGTDTQYF.

The rearrangement joins TRBV28 to TRBJ2-7; TCRdb names TRBD2, which stays unverified in the absence of DNA. Germline V CDR1 and CDR2: MDHEN, SYDVKM. The CDR3 runs to 15 residues. Here the CDR3 reads CASSLRGLRSYEQYF.

The rearrangement uses TRBV20-1 and TRBJ2-2; TCRdb proposes TRBD1, but this gene call is untestable without DNA. CDR1 is DFQATT, CDR2 SNEGSKA, per germline (reference sequence). The CDR3 covers 18 residues. CDR3 loop: CSARGRFNGQGSTGELFF.

The chain links TRBV6-4 to TRBJ2-2; TCRdb designates TRBD1, a call that cannot be tested without DNA. Per the germline V gene, CDR1 is MRHNA and CDR2 is SNTAGT. This CDR3 has 14 residues. CDR3 residues: CASSDSGGSGELFF.

The chain combines TRBV28 with TRBJ2-1; TCRdb outputs TRBD2, but without DNA this stays unchecked. In germline, CDR1 is MDHEN, CDR2 SYDVKM. This CDR3 is 14 amino acids long. CDR3 amino acids: CASSLFGSGNEQFF.

This chain connects TRBV7-9 to TRBJ1-1. The CDR3 loop spans 13 amino acids. Germline loops: CDR1 SEHNR, CDR2 FQNEAQ (reference sequence). CDR3 sequence reads: CASSFNSDTEAFF.

This chain uses TRBV7-2 with TRBJ2-1. CDR3 size: 11 residues. Per the germline V gene, CDR1 is SGHTA and CDR2 is FQGNSA. The CDR3 protein is CASSLEFEQFF.

This chain joins TRBV29-1 and TRBJ2-5. The CDR3 consists of 12 residues. CDR1 is SQVTM, CDR2 ANQGSEA, per germline. The CDR3 spells CSVEFGEETQYF.

The chain employs TRBV7-8 and TRBJ2-1; without DNA, the TCRdb call of TRBD2 cannot be checked. The CDR3 contains 16 residues. In germline, CDR1 is SGHVS, CDR2 FQNEAQ. The chain's CDR3 is CASSLASGGFYNEQFF.

The chain employs TRBV10-3 and TRBJ2-7; without DNA, the TCRdb call of TRBD1 cannot be checked. Germline CDR1 is ENHRY and CDR2 is SYGVKD. The CDR3 has 11 residues. CDR3 sequence: CAVQGNYEQYF.

CDR3: CASSQPGVRGDEQYF. This rearrangement joins TRBV4-1 to TRBJ2-7; TCRdb proposes TRBD1, but this gene call is untestable without DNA. The CDR3 is made up of 15 amino acids. Germline CDR1 is MGHRA and CDR2 is YSYEKL.